The source of this T cell receptor beta chain is a study of response to subunit inactivated influenza vaccine. In germline, CDR1 is DFQATT, CDR2 SNEGSKA (reference sequence). This CDR3 comprises 15 residues. V lost 2 bases, J lost 1 base, and 7 bases stayed unmatched. TCRdb independently ran MiXCR on the RT-PCR reads; one entry per CDR3 protein. The data contain 500,000 to 550,000 distinct CDR3 sequences, under 30% of them seen just once; the ten biggest clones take up around 2.8%. These data were likewise used in another study, on T cells expressing NK-cell markers. From that paper: The cDNA for TCR beta came from 5'RACE template switching with UMIs.

This sequence was found in a man over 45 who received an inactivated influenza vaccine. Specimen: CD4+ T cells sorted from PBMCs, collected 12 days after vaccination. The genes are TRBV20-1 and TRBJ2-5, with TRBD1 matching over 7 bases. The CDR3, as DNA: TGCAGTGCTAGACCGGGGACAGAAGTCCAAGAGACCCAGTACTTC. Its translation: CSARPGTEVQETQYF.